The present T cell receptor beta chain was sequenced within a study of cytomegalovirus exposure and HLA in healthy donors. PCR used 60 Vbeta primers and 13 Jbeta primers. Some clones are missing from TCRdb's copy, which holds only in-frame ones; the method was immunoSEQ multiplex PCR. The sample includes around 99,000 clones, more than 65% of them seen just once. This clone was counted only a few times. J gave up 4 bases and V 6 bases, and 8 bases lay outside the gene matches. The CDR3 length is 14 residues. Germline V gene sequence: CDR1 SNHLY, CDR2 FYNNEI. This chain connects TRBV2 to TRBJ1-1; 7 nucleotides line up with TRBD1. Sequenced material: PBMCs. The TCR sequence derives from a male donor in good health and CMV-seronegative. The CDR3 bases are TGTGCCAGCAGAAATCAGGGGGTTGGCACTGAAGCTTTCTTT. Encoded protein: CASRNQGVGTEAFF.